The present T cell receptor (beta chain) was sequenced within a study of blood T cell repertoires in COVID-19. The germline gives CDR1 MRHNA, CDR2 SNTAGT. Losses at the gene ends were 5 bases for V and 3 bases for J; bases not matched to a gene: 2. The CDR3 runs to 14 residues. This clone was counted between two and nine times. Data came from immunoSEQ multiplex PCR; TCRdb stores just in-frame clones and leaves some out. The data show just over 650,000 clones, approximately 90% seen once. Specimen: peripheral blood. The source is a woman aged 18-29 years with acute or convalescent COVID-19. The chain uses TRBV6-4 and TRBJ2-1; TRBD2 matches at 9 bases. CDR3 loop: CASSPTSGYNEQFF. As DNA, the CDR3 is TGTGCCAGCAGTCCGACTAGCGGCTACAATGAGCAGTTCTTC.